These 18 T cell receptor beta chains were sequenced from one sample in a study of blood T cell repertoires in COVID-19. TCRdb's copy holds only in-frame clones and misses some; the assay was immunoSEQ multiplex PCR. The profile covers approximately 400,000 clones, with around 84% appearing a single time and roughly 1.2% taken by the ten largest. Sequenced material: peripheral blood. Every receptor here comes from a human donor with acute or convalescent COVID-19. The donor label of this sample is uncertain.

The V and J genes are TRBV7-9 and TRBJ2-1; TRBD2 matches 15 bases. CDR3 length equals 16 residues. Germline V gene lookup returns CDR1 SEHNR and CDR2 FQNEAQ (reference sequence). V lost 6 bases to trimming and J lost 7 bases; unmatched junction nucleotides: 7. The CDR3, as DNA: TGTGCCAGCAGGGGACTAGCGGGAGGCGACGGGAATGAGCAGTTCTTC. It encodes CASRGLAGGDGNEQFF.

V and J are TRBV24-1 and TRBJ1-5; no definite D call. V was shortened by 3 bases and J by 6 bases, with 11 bases between the two germline ends. CDR1 is KGHDR and CDR2 is SFDVKD in the germline V gene. The CDR3 runs 14 residues. This CDR3 reads CATSDPGTGQPQHF. The DNA of the CDR3 is TGTGCCACCAGTGATCCGGGAACGGGTCAGCCCCAGCATTTT.

As regards this clone: This sample includes further DNA sequences coding for the same CDR3. This chain joins TRBV30 and TRBJ2-7, with 8 bases lining up with TRBD2. CDR1 and CDR2 from the germline V gene are GTSNPN and SVGIG (reference sequence). V trimming: 3 bases; J trimming: 0 bases; junction bases outside the gene matches: 1. CDR3 length: 13 amino acids. Here the CDR3 DNA reads TGTGCCTGGAGGCTAGCGGGCTCCTACGAGCAGTACTTC. It specifies CAWRLAGSYEQYF.

The chain uses TRBV28 and TRBJ1-2, with a tentative D call TRBD1 (6 bases). V was pared by 2 bases and J by 2 bases, with 9 bases between. Germline V CDR1 and CDR2: MDHEN, SYDVKM. CDR3 size: 14 residues. The chain's CDR3 is CASSLPGQNYGYTF. Written as DNA, the CDR3 is TGTGCCAGCAGTTTACCCGGACAGAACTATGGCTACACCTTC.

The chain employs TRBV18 and TRBJ2-1; no reliable D call. Deletions cut 6 bases from V and 7 bases from J, with 19 bases between. CDR3 size: 15 residues. The germline gives CDR1 KGHSH, CDR2 LQKENI. The CDR3 is CASSPNRQVRNEQFF. The CDR3 DNA reads as TGTGCCAGCTCCCCCAACCGGCAGGTTCGGAATGAGCAGTTCTTC.

The V call is TRBV30, the J call TRBJ2-1; possible D gene TRBD1, 6 bases. V lost 3 bases and J 0 bases, leaving 9 bases between the germline ends. This CDR3 contains 14 residues. Germline V gene data show CDR1 as GTSNPN and CDR2 as SVGIG (reference sequence). Here the CDR3 DNA reads TGTGCCTGGAGAACAGGGAGCTCCTACAATGAGCAGTTCTTC. It translates to CAWRTGSSYNEQFF. The variable domain in full, with the rest retrieved from reference TRBV30 and TRBJ2-1, is SQTIHQWPATLVQPVGSPLSLECTVEGTSNPNLYWYRQAAGRGLQLLFYSVGIGQISSEVPQNLSASRPQDRQFILSSKKLLLSDSGFYLCAWRTGSSYNEQFFGPGTRLTVL.

V is TRBV19 and J is TRBJ2-3; 9 nucleotides align to TRBD2. Germline V lookup: CDR1 LNHDA, CDR2 SQIVND (reference sequence). The CDR3 is 14 residues long. V lost 5 bases to trimming and J lost 6 bases; unmatched junction nucleotides: 6. The CDR3 coding sequence is TGTGCCAGTAGTGCGATAGCGGGGGTTGATACGCAGTATTTT. It codes for CASSAIAGVDTQYF.

The V and J genes are TRBV5-4 and TRBJ1-6, with D perhaps TRBD1 (6 bases). Deletions cut 4 bases from V and 7 bases from J, with 12 bases between. The germline gives CDR1 SGHNT, CDR2 YYREEE (reference sequence). The CDR3 has 14 residues. The CDR3 sequence: CASSLGGQNSPLHF. CDR3 coding DNA: TGTGCCAGCAGCCTGGGGGGCCAAAATTCACCCCTCCACTTT.

This chain joins TRBV10-3 and TRBJ2-7, with D uncertain. This CDR3 region has 15 residues. Germline CDR1 and CDR2: ENHRY and SYGVKD. V was trimmed by 0 bases and J by 2 bases, leaving 11 bases between them. The CDR3 DNA sequence: TGTGCCATCAGTGAGTCAACTTCTGCCCCCTACGAGCAGTACTTC. This gives the protein CAISESTSAPYEQYF.

CDR3 coding DNA: TGTGCCAGCAGTCAGGCACTAGGTGCTGAAGCTTTCTTT. This encodes CASSQALGAEAFF. This chain joins TRBV6-1 and TRBJ1-1, with unresolved D. V lost 5 bases, J lost 6 bases, and 13 bases lay in between. Germline CDR1 reads MNHNS; CDR2 reads SASEGT. The CDR3 totals 13 residues.

This sequence joins TRBV6-5 and TRBJ1-1; D is ambiguous. Trimming stripped 7 bases from V and 5 bases from J, with 17 bases between. This CDR3 comprises 14 residues. CDR1 is MNHEY, CDR2 SVGAGI, per germline. The CDR3 here is CASTLRRTGTEAFF. For the CDR3, the DNA is TGTGCCAGCACTCTGCGGAGGACTGGTACTGAAGCTTTCTTT.

This chain connects TRBV3-1 (or the pseudogene TRBV3-2) to TRBJ2-3; TRBD1 matches 9 bases. Germline lookup yields CDR1 LGHDT and CDR2 YNNKEL (reference sequence). The J segment lost 6 bases and the V segment lost 6 bases, leaving 7 bases of the junction unmatched. This CDR3 is 14 amino acids long. This CDR3 is CASSLQGARDTQYF. CDR3 DNA: TGTGCCAGCAGTCTACAGGGGGCAAGGGATACGCAGTATTTT.

This chain links TRBV14 with TRBJ2-5; D call uncertain. Trimming removed 0 bases from V and 4 bases from J, with 6 bases in between. Germline lookup yields CDR1 SGHDN and CDR2 FVKESK. There are 13 residues in the CDR3. The CDR3: CASSQDRRETQYF. The CDR3 DNA is TGTGCCAGCAGCCAAGATCGGAGAGAGACCCAGTACTTC.

In its sample, this clone was seen once. The genes are TRBV11-2 and TRBJ2-1, with TRBD2 matching over 9 bases. Germline trimming cut 5 bases from V and 3 bases from J; bases unmatched to any gene: 8. The germline CDR1 and CDR2 sequences are SGHAT and FQNNGV. The CDR3 totals 16 residues. CDR3 nucleotide sequence: TGTGCCAGCAGCAGAACCGGGACTAGCTACTACAATGAGCAGTTCTTC. As protein: CASSRTGTSYYNEQFF.

The sample holds one count of this clone. The chain has TRBV30 and TRBJ2-7; 7 nucleotides agree with TRBD2. Germline CDR1 is GTSNPN and CDR2 is SVGIG (reference sequence). Losses at the gene ends were 3 bases for V and 2 bases for J; bases not matched to a gene: 1. CDR3 length equals 12 residues. The CDR3 here is CAWSRGAYEQYF. Here the CDR3 DNA reads TGTGCCTGGAGCCGGGGGGCCTACGAGCAGTACTTC.

As DNA, the CDR3 is TGTGCCAGCAGTTACTCGACAGCTATGAACACTGAAGCTTTCTTT. Its protein is CASSYSTAMNTEAFF. V gene TRBV6-5 combines with J gene TRBJ1-1, with TRBD1 as a possible D gene (5 bases). The CDR3 totals 15 residues. Germline V gives CDR1 MNHEY, CDR2 SVGAGI. With 0 bases removed from V and 0 bases from J, the gap between germline ends came to 8 bases.

Comment on this clone: The identical CDR3 is also encoded by other nucleotide sequences in the sample. The rearrangement links TRBV5-1 to TRBJ2-7; perhaps TRBD2 as D (6 bases). CDR3 size: 15 residues. Germline CDR1 is SGHRS and CDR2 is YFSETQ. V was pared by 0 bases and J by 1 base, with 11 bases between. Here the CDR3 DNA reads TGCGCCAGCAGCTTGGTGGGAGGCTCGTCCTACGAGCAGTACTTC. This sequence encodes CASSLVGGSSYEQYF.

This sequence joins TRBV11-2 and TRBJ2-1, with 14 positions matching TRBD2. V shed 5 bases and J 4 bases; nucleotides not matched to a gene: 4. The CDR3 loop spans 16 amino acids. CDR1 is SGHAT, CDR2 FQNNGV, per germline. CDR3 nucleotide sequence: TGTGCCAGCAGCCGGACTAGCGGGGGGCTATACAATGAGCAGTTCTTC. This sequence encodes CASSRTSGGLYNEQFF.